The text below deals with one T cell receptor beta chain. Other DNA sequences in the same sample also yield this CDR3. This sample was taken from a study of blood T cell repertoires in COVID-19. Study overall: Sites across the United States, Italy and Spain contributed samples from acute and convalescent COVID-19. Sources were T cells, B-cell-depleted T cells, or PBMCs; the material itself was cDNA or gDNA.

In the original analysis: Using reference gene primer amplification, nucleated cell counts were estimated. TCRdb's table, derived via immunoSEQ multiplex PCR, lists solely in-frame clones and lacks some. V and J calls and clone size follow that table, whereas D and trimming were derived from the DNA. This table holds about 270,000 clones, 83% found once. Germline V gives CDR1 LGHDT, CDR2 YNNKEL (reference sequence). The CDR3 length is 14 residues. Trimming stripped 1 base from V and 3 bases from J, with 7 bases between. The sequence came from a woman aged 45-65 years who had recovered from COVID-19. Sequencing was carried out using peripheral blood. The rearrangement joins TRBV3-1 (or the pseudogene TRBV3-2) to TRBJ1-5; D uncertain. CDR3 nucleotide sequence: TGTGCCAGCAGCCAAGCAGGCCACAATCAGCCCCAGCATTTT. Protein: CASSQAGHNQPQHF.